This TCR beta chain appears in the sequencing data of a study of CD8 T cells in Susac syndrome. This clonotype was recorded only once. After extraction with the RNeasy kit, roughly 0.45 to 1 ug of the RNA was reverse transcribed using random hexamers. One entry per CDR3 protein, called by TCRdb with MiXCR from the immunoSEQ multiplex PCR reads. Counted here are 300,000 or so distinct CDR3 sequences, about 91% occurring once; the ten biggest clones make up 0.065%. CDR1 MNHEY and CDR2 SVGAGI come from the germline V gene. V trimming: 4 bases; J trimming: 1 base; junction bases outside the gene matches: 5. CDR3 length: 17 amino acids.

This TCR was sampled from a human donor with multiple sclerosis. V is TRBV6-5 and J is TRBJ2-5; TRBD2 matches at 14 bases. The sequencing sample was made of CD4+ T cells from PBMCs. CDR3 in DNA: TGTGCCAGCAGTTCGGGACTAGCGGGAGTTCGCCAAGAGACCCAGTACTTC. Its protein product is CASSSGLAGVRQETQYF.